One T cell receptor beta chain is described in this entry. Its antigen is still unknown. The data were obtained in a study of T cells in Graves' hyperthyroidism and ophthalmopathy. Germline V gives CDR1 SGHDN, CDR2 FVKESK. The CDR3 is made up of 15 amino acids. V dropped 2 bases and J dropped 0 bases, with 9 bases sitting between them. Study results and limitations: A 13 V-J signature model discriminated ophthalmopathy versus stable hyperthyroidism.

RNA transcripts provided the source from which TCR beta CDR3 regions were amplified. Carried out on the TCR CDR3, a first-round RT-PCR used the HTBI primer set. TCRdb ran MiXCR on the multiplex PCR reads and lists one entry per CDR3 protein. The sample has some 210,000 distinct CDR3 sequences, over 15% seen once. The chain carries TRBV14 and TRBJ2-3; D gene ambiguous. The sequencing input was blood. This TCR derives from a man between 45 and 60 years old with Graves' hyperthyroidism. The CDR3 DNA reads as TGTGCCAGCAGCCAATTAAGGTTCAGCACAGATACGCAGTATTTT. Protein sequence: CASSQLRFSTDTQYF. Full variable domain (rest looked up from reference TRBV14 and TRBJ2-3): EAGVTQFPSHSVIEKGQTVTLRCDPISGHDNLYWYRRVMGKEIKFLLHFVKESKQDESGMPNNRFLAERTGGTYSTLKVQPAELEDSGVYFCASSQLRFSTDTQYFGPGTRLTVL.